These T cell receptor beta chains were read from a single sample in a study of T cell responses to AZD1222 COVID-19 vaccine. Using immunoSEQ multiplex PCR, the repertoire was profiled, and TCRdb retains in-frame clones only, with some absent. Of hundreds of thousands of clones in the sample, roughly 91% are singletons; the top ten hold roughly 0.99%. This material consisted of peripheral blood, taken on day 0 of MenACWY control vaccination. These receptors were collected from an adult in good health. CDR3s include the opening cysteine and the closing phenylalanine or tryptophan. A D gene is named only where the DNA matches it firmly. Only some rows state a clone size, as once, few, many or a class for expanded clones.

V	size	D	J	CDR3	DNA
TRBV5-1	.	TRBD1	TRBJ1-1	CASSLWGATGTEAFF	TGCGCCAGCAGCTTGTGGGGGGCGACAGGGACTGAAGCTTTCTTT
TRBV5-4	.	.	TRBJ1-2	CASSPLLGSNYGYTF	TGTGCCAGCAGCCCCCTCCTGGGGTCTAACTATGGCTACACCTTC
TRBV5-4	.	TRBD1	TRBJ1-5	CASSEGGTFSNQPQHF	TGTGCCAGCAGCGAAGGGGGCACCTTTAGCAATCAGCCCCAGCATTTT
TRBV4-3	.	.	TRBJ2-5	CASSQDAWETQYF	TGCGCCAGCAGCCAAGATGCGTGGGAGACCCAGTACTTC
TRBV3-1/TRBV3-2	.	TRBD2	TRBJ2-1	CASSQDGLAFNEQFF	TGTGCCAGCAGCCAAGACGGACTAGCATTCAATGAGCAGTTCTTC
TRBV18	.	.	TRBJ1-5	CASSQNSQYSNQPQHF	TGTGCCAGCTCACAGAACTCGCAGTATAGCAATCAGCCCCAGCATTTT
TRBV6-5	.	.	TRBJ1-5	CASSYKQGGQPQHF	TGTGCCAGCAGTTATAAACAGGGCGGTCAGCCCCAGCATTTT
TRBV29-1	.	.	TRBJ1-4	CSVNQGADEKLFF	TGCAGCGTCAACCAGGGAGCGGATGAAAAACTGTTTTTT
TRBV7-2	.	.	TRBJ1-2	CASSLRQARYGYTF	TGTGCCAGCAGCTTACGGCAGGCGCGCTATGGCTACACCTTC
TRBV10-3	.	.	TRBJ1-1	CATKTTAPNTEAFF	TGTGCCACTAAGACGACAGCCCCGAACACTGAAGCTTTCTTT
TRBV10-3	.	.	TRBJ1-3	CAIRHSLAGNTIYF	TGTGCCATCCGCCACAGTCTTGCTGGAAACACCATATATTTT
TRBV6-2/TRBV6-3	.	TRBD1	TRBJ1-6	CASSRGLTGGNSPLHF	TGTGCCAGCAGCCGAGGACTAACAGGGGGTAATTCACCCCTCCACTTT
TRBV9	few	TRBD1	TRBJ2-7	CASSVAPGQGGEQYF	TGTGCCAGCAGCGTAGCTCCGGGACAGGGAGGCGAGCAGTACTTC
TRBV5-1	.	.	TRBJ1-1	CASSLWGGGTEAFF	TGCGCCAGCAGCTTGTGGGGCGGGGGCACTGAAGCTTTCTTT
TRBV6-5	.	.	TRBJ1-1	CASSYSGGRNTEAFF	TGTGCCAGCAGTTACTCTGGGGGCCGGAACACTGAAGCTTTCTTT
TRBV6-6	.	.	TRBJ1-1	CASRPPRQTTEAFF	TGTGCCAGCAGACCTCCTCGACAGACCACTGAAGCTTTCTTT
TRBV28	.	.	TRBJ1-2	CASIRGHGYTF	TGTGCCAGCATCAGGGGCCATGGCTACACCTTC
TRBV5-4	.	.	TRBJ1-1	CASSIKGSNTEAFF	TGTGCCAGCAGCATTAAGGGTTCCAACACTGAAGCTTTCTTT
TRBV19	.	.	TRBJ1-2	CASSTLPRESGYTF	TGTGCCAGTAGTACCCTTCCCCGGGAGAGCGGCTACACCTTC
TRBV12-3/TRBV12-4	.	.	TRBJ1-2	CASSLTGGYGYTF	TGTGCCAGCAGTTTAACCGGGGGCTATGGCTACACCTTC
TRBV2	.	TRBD1	TRBJ1-6	CASSGTGDSPLHF	TGTGCCAGCAGCGGGACAGGGGATTCACCCCTCCACTTT
TRBV11-2	.	.	TRBJ1-3	CASSLGTGGGNTIYF	TGTGCCAGCAGCTTAGGGACGGGCGGTGGAAACACCATATATTTT
TRBV6-5	few	.	TRBJ1-6	CASLATPEAPLHF	TGTGCCAGCTTGGCGACTCCGGAGGCACCCCTCCACTTT
TRBV9	.	TRBD1	TRBJ1-1	CASTPGTGRTEAFF	TGTGCCAGCACCCCAGGGACAGGAAGGACTGAAGCTTTCTTT
TRBV10-3	.	TRBD2	TRBJ2-1	CAISEPTGRGVYNEQFF	TGTGCCATCAGTGAGCCGACTGGGCGGGGGGTTTACAATGAGCAGTTCTTC
TRBV10-2	.	TRBD1	TRBJ2-6	CASRTQGAGANVLTF	TGCGCCAGCAGGACCCAGGGGGCTGGGGCCAACGTCCTGACTTTC
TRBV5-1	.	.	TRBJ2-1	CASSTGHVSYNEQFF	TGCGCCAGCAGCACAGGACACGTCTCCTACAATGAGCAGTTCTTC
TRBV30	once	.	TRBJ1-5	CAPVSRDLGSNQPQHF	TGTGCCCCGGTGAGCAGGGATTTAGGTAGCAATCAGCCCCAGCATTTT
TRBV7-6	.	.	TRBJ1-3	CASSLGPDSGNTIYF	TGTGCCAGCAGCTTAGGACCAGACTCTGGAAACACCATATATTTT
TRBV6-5	.	.	TRBJ1-1	CASSYKVDRRGTEAFF	TGTGCCAGCAGTTACAAGGTAGACAGGCGAGGGACTGAAGCTTTCTTT
TRBV7-9	.	.	TRBJ1-1	CASSLPGNAEAFF	TGTGCCAGCAGCCTCCCAGGGAACGCTGAAGCTTTCTTT
TRBV29-1	.	.	TRBJ2-1	CSAEAGTYNEQFF	TGCAGCGCCGAAGCCGGCACCTACAATGAGCAGTTCTTC
TRBV20-1	.	TRBD1	TRBJ1-2	CSARDRGGGYTF	TGCAGTGCTCGTGACAGGGGTGGTGGCTACACCTTC
TRBV29-1	.	TRBD1	TRBJ1-1	CSVATGQMNTEAFF	TGCAGCGTTGCTACGGGACAGATGAACACTGAAGCTTTCTTT
TRBV18	.	.	TRBJ1-6	CASSSEGGYNSPLHF	TGTGCCAGCTCAAGCGAGGGGGGCTATAATTCACCCCTCCACTTT
TRBV5-1	.	.	TRBJ1-1	CASSLGGPTEAFF	TGCGCCAGCAGCTTGGGAGGGCCAACTGAAGCTTTCTTT
TRBV5-1	.	.	TRBJ1-2	CASSRDRSNYGYTF	TGCGCCAGCAGCCGGGACCGAAGCAACTATGGCTACACCTTC
TRBV7-7	.	TRBD1	TRBJ2-2	CASSLGTGAIGELFF	TGTGCCAGCAGCTTGGGGACAGGGGCCATCGGGGAGCTGTTTTTT
TRBV30	.	TRBD2	TRBJ2-3	CAWSAASGGRVDTQYF	TGTGCCTGGAGTGCGGCTAGCGGGGGGCGGGTAGATACGCAGTATTTT
TRBV6-6	.	.	TRBJ2-2	CASSPRSATGELFF	TGTGCCAGCAGCCCTAGGTCAGCCACCGGGGAGCTGTTTTTT
TRBV6-5	.	TRBD1	TRBJ1-2	CASPSWGQGAKGYTF	TGTGCCAGTCCCTCATGGGGACAGGGGGCGAAGGGCTACACCTTC
TRBV28	.	.	TRBJ1-5	CASSFGLLNQPQHF	TGTGCCAGCAGTTTTGGGCTATTGAATCAGCCCCAGCATTTT
TRBV7-3	.	TRBD1	TRBJ2-5	CASSFGRQGGQETQYF	TGTGCCAGCAGCTTTGGGAGACAGGGGGGACAAGAGACCCAGTACTTC
TRBV6-2/TRBV6-3	once	.	TRBJ1-2	CASSYSGGGGYTF	TGTGCCAGCAGTTACTCAGGAGGTGGGGGCTACACCTTC
TRBV2	.	TRBD1	TRBJ2-7	CASRQGIFYEQYF	TGTGCCAGCAGACAGGGGATATTCTACGAGCAGTACTTC
TRBV5-1	.	TRBD2	TRBJ2-4	CASSLVGGITRSAKNIQYF	TGCGCCAGCAGCTTGGTGGGAGGGATCACGAGAAGTGCCAAAAACATTCAGTACTTC
TRBV19	.	.	TRBJ2-1	CASSIGANNEQFF	TGTGCCAGTAGTATCGGCGCGAACAATGAGCAGTTCTTC
TRBV7-2	few	.	TRBJ1-6	CASSLGPDNSPLHF	TGTGCCAGCAGCTTAGGCCCCGATAATTCACCCCTCCACTTT
TRBV4-1	.	TRBD1	TRBJ1-3	CASSQEITGGLNSGNTIYF	TGCGCCAGCAGCCAAGAAATTACAGGGGGCTTAAACTCTGGAAACACCATATATTTT
TRBV28	.	.	TRBJ1-4	CASSFPSREKLFF	TGTGCCAGCAGTTTCCCGTCCCGGGAAAAACTGTTTTTT
TRBV30	.	.	TRBJ2-7	CAWARVTSEQYF	TGTGCCTGGGCTCGTGTTACGTCCGAGCAGTACTTC
TRBV21-1	.	.	TRBJ2-2	CASSKSDRPTRELFF	TGTGCCAGCAGCAAGAGTGACAGGCCCACCCGGGAGCTGTTTTTT
TRBV18	.	.	TRBJ2-7	CASSPNMEEEQYF	TGTGCCAGCTCACCTAACATGGAGGAGGAGCAGTACTTC
TRBV4-3	.	.	TRBJ1-2	CASSQDRGVTQGYTF	TGCGCCAGCAGCCAAGATCGCGGCGTGACGCAAGGCTACACCTTC
TRBV7-2	.	TRBD1	TRBJ1-5	CASSSQGAQPQHF	TGTGCCAGCAGCTCGCAGGGGGCTCAGCCCCAGCATTTT
TRBV6-2/TRBV6-3	.	TRBD2	TRBJ2-1	CASSLGTSGGAGGLNEQFF	TGTGCCAGCAGCCTCGGGACTAGCGGGGGGGCCGGTGGCCTCAATGAGCAGTTCTTC
TRBV19	.	.	TRBJ1-2	CASSPQNKDGYTF	TGTGCCAGTAGTCCCCAAAACAAGGATGGCTACACCTTC
TRBV11-3	.	.	TRBJ1-1	CASSLAPTNTEAFF	TGTGCCAGCAGCTTAGCACCTACGAACACTGAAGCTTTCTTT